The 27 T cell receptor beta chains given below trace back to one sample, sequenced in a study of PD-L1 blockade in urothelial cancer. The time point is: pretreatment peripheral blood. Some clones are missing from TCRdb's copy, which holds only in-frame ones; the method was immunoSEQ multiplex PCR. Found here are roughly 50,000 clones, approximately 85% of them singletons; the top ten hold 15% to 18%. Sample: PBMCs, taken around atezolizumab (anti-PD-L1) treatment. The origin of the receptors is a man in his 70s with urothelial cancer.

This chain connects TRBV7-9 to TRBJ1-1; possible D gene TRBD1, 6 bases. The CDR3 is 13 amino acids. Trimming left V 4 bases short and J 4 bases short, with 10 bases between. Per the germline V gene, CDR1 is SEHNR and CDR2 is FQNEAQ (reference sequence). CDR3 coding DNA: TGTGCCAGCAGCTGGGGCAGGGGCACTGAAGCTTTCTTT. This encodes CASSWGRGTEAFF. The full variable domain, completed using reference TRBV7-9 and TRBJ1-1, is DTGVSQNPRHKITKRGQNVTFRCDPISEHNRLYWYRQTLGQGPEFLTYFQNEAQLEKSRLLSDRFSAERPKGSFSTLEIQRTEQGDSAMYLCASSWGRGTEAFFGQGTRLTVV.

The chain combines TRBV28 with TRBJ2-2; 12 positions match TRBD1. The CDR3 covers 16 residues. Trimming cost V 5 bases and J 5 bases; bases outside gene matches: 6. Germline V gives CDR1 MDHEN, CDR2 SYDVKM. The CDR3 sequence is CASSPPGQGATGELFF. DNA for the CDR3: TGTGCCAGCAGTCCCCCGGGACAGGGGGCGACCGGGGAGCTGTTTTTT.

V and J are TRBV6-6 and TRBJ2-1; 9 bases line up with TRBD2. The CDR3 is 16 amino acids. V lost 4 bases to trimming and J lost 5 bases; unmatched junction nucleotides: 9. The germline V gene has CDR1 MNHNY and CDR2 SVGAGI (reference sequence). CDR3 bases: TGTGCCAGCAGTTGGGGGGGGCTAGCGGGGAACAATGAGCAGTTCTTC. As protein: CASSWGGLAGNNEQFF.

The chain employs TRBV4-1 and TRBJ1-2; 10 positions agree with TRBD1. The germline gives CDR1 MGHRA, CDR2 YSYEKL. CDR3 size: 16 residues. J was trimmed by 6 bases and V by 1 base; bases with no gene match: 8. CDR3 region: CASSQGGGQGGDGYTF. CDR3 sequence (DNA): TGCGCCAGCAGCCAAGGGGGAGGACAGGGGGGCGATGGCTACACCTTC.

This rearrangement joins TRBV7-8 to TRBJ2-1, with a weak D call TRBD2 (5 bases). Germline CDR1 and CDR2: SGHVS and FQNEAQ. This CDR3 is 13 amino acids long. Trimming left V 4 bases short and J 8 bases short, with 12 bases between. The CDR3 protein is CASSSTRKYEQFF. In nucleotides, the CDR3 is TGTGCCAGCAGCTCTACTAGGAAGTATGAGCAGTTCTTC.

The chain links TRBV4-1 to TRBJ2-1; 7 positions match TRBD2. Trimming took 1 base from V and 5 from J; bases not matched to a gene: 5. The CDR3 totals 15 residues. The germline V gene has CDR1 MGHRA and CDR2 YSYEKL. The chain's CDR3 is CASSQVGRVNNEQFF. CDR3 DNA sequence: TGCGCCAGCAGCCAAGTGGGGAGGGTCAACAATGAGCAGTTCTTC.

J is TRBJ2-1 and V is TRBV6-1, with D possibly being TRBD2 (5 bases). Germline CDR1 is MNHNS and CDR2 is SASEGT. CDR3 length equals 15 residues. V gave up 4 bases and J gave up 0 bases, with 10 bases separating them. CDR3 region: CASSGGHSSYNEQFF. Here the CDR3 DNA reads TGTGCCAGCAGTGGCGGGCACAGCTCCTACAATGAGCAGTTCTTC.

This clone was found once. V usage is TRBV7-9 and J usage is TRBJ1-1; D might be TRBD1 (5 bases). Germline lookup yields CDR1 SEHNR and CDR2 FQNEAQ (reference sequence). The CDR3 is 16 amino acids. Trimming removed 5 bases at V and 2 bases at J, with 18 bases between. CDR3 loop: CASSPRGGWVNTEAFF. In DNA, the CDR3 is TGTGCCAGCAGCCCACGGGGGGGGTGGGTAAACACTGAAGCTTTCTTT.

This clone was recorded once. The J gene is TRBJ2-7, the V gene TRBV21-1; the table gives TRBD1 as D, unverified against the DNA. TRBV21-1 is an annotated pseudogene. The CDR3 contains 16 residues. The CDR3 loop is CASSKVSGTGVVEQYF. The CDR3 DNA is TGTGCCAGCAGCAAAGTGTCCGGGACAGGGGTTGTCGAGCAGTACTTC.

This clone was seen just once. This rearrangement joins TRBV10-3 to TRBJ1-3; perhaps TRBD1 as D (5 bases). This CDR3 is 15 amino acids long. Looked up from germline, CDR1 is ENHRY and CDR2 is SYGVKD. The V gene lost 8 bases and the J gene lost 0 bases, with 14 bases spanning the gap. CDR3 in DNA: TGTGCCATCGGGTTGGGGCCCAGCTCTGGAAACACCATATATTTT. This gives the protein CAIGLGPSSGNTIYF.

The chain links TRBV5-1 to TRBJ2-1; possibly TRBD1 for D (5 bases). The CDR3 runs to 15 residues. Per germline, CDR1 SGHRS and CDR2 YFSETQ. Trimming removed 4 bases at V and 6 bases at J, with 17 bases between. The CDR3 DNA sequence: TGCGCCAGCAGCCCCCAGGGAATATCGGCCAATGAGCAGTTCTTC. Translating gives CASSPQGISANEQFF.

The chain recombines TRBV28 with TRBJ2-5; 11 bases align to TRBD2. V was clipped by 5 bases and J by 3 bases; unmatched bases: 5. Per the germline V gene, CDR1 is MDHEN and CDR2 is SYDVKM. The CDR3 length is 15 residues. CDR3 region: CASSSPGLAEETQYF. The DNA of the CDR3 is TGTGCCAGCAGTAGCCCGGGACTAGCGGAAGAGACCCAGTACTTC.

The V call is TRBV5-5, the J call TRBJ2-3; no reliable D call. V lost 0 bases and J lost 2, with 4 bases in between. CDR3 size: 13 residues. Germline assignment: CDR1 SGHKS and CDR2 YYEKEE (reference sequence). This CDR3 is CASSLAITDTQYF. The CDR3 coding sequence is TGTGCCAGCAGCTTGGCCATCACAGATACGCAGTATTTT.

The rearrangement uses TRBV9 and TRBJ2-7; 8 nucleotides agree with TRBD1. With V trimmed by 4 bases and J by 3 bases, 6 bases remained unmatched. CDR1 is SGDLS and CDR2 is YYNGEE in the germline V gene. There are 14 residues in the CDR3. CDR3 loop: CASSLGQGNYEQYF. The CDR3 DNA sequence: TGTGCCAGCAGCCTAGGACAGGGAAACTACGAGCAGTACTTC.

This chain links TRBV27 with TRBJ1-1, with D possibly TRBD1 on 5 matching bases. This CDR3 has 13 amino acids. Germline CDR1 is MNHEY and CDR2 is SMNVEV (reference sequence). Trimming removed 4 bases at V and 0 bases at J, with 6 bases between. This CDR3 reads CASSSTVNTEAFF. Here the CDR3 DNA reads TGTGCCAGCAGTTCGACAGTGAACACTGAAGCTTTCTTT.

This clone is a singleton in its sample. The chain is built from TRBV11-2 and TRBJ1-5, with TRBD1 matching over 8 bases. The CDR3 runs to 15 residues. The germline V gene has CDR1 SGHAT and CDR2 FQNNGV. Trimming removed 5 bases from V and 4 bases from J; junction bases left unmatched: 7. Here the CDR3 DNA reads TGTGCCAGCAGCCAGATTCAGGGGGCTAATCAGCCCCAGCATTTT. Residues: CASSQIQGANQPQHF.

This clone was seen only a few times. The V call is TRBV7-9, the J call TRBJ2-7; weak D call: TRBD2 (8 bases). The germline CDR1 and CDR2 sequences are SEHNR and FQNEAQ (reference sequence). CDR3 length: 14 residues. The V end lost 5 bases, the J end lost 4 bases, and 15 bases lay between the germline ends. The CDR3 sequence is CASSPREGAYEQYF. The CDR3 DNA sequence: TGTGCCAGCAGCCCCCGGGAGGGGGCATACGAGCAGTACTTC.

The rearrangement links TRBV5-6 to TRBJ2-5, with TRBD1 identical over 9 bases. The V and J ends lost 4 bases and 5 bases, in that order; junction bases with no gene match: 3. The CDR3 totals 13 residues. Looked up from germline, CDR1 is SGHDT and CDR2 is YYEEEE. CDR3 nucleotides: TGTGCCAGCAGCAGGGACAGGGACGAGACCCAGTACTTC. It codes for CASSRDRDETQYF.

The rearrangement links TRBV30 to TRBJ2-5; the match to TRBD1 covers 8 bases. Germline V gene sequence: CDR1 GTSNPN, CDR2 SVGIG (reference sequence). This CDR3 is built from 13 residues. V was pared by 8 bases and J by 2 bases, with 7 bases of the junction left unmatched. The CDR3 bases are TGTGCCGGTCAGGGGGCGCAACAAGAGACCCAGTACTTC. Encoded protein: CAGQGAQQETQYF.

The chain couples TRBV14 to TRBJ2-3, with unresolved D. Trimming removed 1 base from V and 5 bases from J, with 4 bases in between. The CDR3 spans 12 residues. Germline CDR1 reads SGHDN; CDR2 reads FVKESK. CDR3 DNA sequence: TGTGCCAGCAGCCAAGCAGGAGATACGCAGTATTTT. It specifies CASSQAGDTQYF.

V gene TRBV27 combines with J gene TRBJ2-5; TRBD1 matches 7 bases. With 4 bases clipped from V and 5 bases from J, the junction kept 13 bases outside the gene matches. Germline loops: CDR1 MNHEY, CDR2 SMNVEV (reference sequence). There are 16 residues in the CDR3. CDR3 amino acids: CASSWTQTGMGETQYF. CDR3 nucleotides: TGTGCCAGCAGTTGGACTCAGACAGGGATGGGGGAGACCCAGTACTTC.

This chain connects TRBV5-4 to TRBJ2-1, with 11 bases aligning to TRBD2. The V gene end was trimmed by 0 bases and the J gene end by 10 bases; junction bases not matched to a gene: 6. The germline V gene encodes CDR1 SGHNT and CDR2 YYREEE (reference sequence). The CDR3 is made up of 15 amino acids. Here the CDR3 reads CASSLGGASGREQFF. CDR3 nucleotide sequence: TGTGCCAGCAGCTTGGGGGGGGCTAGCGGGAGGGAGCAGTTCTTC.

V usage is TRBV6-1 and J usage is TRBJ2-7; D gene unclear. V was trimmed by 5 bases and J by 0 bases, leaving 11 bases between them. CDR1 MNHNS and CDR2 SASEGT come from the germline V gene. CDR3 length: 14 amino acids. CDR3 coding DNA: TGTGCCAGCAGTCTAGACCGCTTCTCCTACGAGCAGTACTTC. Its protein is CASSLDRFSYEQYF.

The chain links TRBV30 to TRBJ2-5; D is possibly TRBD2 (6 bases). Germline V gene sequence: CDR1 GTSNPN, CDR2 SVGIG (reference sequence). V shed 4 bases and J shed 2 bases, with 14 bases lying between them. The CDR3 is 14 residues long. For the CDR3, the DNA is TGTGCCTGGACCCCCCGGGGGAATCAAGAGACCCAGTACTTC. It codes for CAWTPRGNQETQYF. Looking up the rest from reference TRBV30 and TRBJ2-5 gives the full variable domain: SQTIHQWPATLVQPVGSPLSLECTVEGTSNPNLYWYRQAAGRGLQLLFYSVGIGQISSEVPQNLSASRPQDRQFILSSKKLLLSDSGFYLCAWTPRGNQETQYFGPGTRLLVL.

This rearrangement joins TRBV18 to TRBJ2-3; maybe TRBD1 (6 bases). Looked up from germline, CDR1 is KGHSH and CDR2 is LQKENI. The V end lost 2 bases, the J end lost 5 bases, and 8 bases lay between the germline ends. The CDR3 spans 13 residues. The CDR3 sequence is CASSPGGGDTQYF. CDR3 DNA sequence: TGTGCCAGCTCACCAGGGGGCGGAGATACGCAGTATTTT.

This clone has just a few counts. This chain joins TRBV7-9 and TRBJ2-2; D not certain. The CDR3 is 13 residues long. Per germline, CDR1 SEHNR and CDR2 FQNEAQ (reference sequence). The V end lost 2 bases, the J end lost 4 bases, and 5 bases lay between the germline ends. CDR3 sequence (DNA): TGTGCCAGCAGCTTACCGGGCACCGGGGAGCTGTTTTTT. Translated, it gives CASSLPGTGELFF.

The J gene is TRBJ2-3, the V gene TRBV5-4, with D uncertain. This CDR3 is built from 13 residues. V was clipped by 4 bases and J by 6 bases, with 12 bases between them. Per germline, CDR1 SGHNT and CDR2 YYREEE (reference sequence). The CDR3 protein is CASSPIPRDTQYF. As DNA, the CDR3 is TGTGCCAGCAGCCCCATCCCACGGGATACGCAGTATTTT.